These T cell receptor beta chains were read from a single sample in a study of T cell responses to AZD1222 COVID-19 vaccine. Here immunoSEQ multiplex PCR was the method, and the copy in TCRdb shows in-frame clones only, minus some. This repertoire shows over 110,000 clones, 90% to 95% found once; its top ten account for approximately 5.4%. Sequences were derived from peripheral blood, sampled on day 0 of AZD1222 vaccination. Receptor source: an adult in good health. Both conserved end residues are part of each CDR3. Fields, in order: V gene, clone size, J gene, D gene, CDR3 DNA, CDR3 protein. D genes are given only for firm matches. Not every row has a clone size; where given, it reads once, few, many or a size class.

v_gene: TRBV6-5; abundance: -; j_gene: TRBJ1-1; d_gene: -; CDR3nt: TGTGCCAGCAGTTATGGGAGGCCGACTGAAGCTTTCTTT; CDR3aa: CASSYGRPTEAFF
v_gene: TRBV7-2; abundance: -; j_gene: TRBJ1-2; d_gene: -; CDR3nt: TGTGCCAGCTCCTCACGAGGCTCTAACTATGGCTACACCTTC; CDR3aa: CASSSRGSNYGYTF
v_gene: TRBV4-3; abundance: -; j_gene: TRBJ2-1; d_gene: TRBD2; CDR3nt: TGCGCCAGCAGCCTTCGGACTAGCGGGGGTGAGCAGTTCTTC; CDR3aa: CASSLRTSGGEQFF
v_gene: TRBV5-1; abundance: -; j_gene: TRBJ2-5; d_gene: -; CDR3nt: TGCGCCAGCAGCCCCAACGGGGCTCTCCAAGAGACCCAGTACTTC; CDR3aa: CASSPNGALQETQYF
v_gene: TRBV5-1; abundance: -; j_gene: TRBJ2-7; d_gene: -; CDR3nt: TGCGCCAGCAGCTTGGCCATCGGACAGGACTACCTCTACGAGCAGTACTTC; CDR3aa: CASSLAIGQDYLYEQYF
v_gene: TRBV3-1/TRBV3-2; abundance: -; j_gene: TRBJ2-1; d_gene: -; CDR3nt: TGTGCCAGCAGCCATATGCCGTCACCGGACGGTGAGCAGTTCTTC; CDR3aa: CASSHMPSPDGEQFF
v_gene: TRBV27; abundance: -; j_gene: TRBJ2-7; d_gene: TRBD2; CDR3nt: TGTGCCAGCAGTGATAGCGGGGGATCCTACGAGCAGTACTTC; CDR3aa: CASSDSGGSYEQYF
v_gene: TRBV14; abundance: -; j_gene: TRBJ1-2; d_gene: -; CDR3nt: TGTGCCAGCAGCCAGTTTGGGGTGGGAGGCTACACCTTC; CDR3aa: CASSQFGVGGYTF
v_gene: TRBV7-9; abundance: -; j_gene: TRBJ2-4; d_gene: TRBD2; CDR3nt: TGTGCCAGCAGCCCCCAACCCTCACTAGCGGGAGCCAAAAACATTCAGTACTTC; CDR3aa: CASSPQPSLAGAKNIQYF
v_gene: TRBV5-5; abundance: few; j_gene: TRBJ1-5; d_gene: -; CDR3nt: TGTGCCAGCAGCCAAACAGGGATGCTCAATCAGCCCCAGCATTTT; CDR3aa: CASSQTGMLNQPQHF
v_gene: TRBV7-3; abundance: -; j_gene: TRBJ2-2; d_gene: -; CDR3nt: TGTGCCAGCAGCCAGGACGGGAACACCGGGGAGCTGTTTTTT; CDR3aa: CASSQDGNTGELFF
v_gene: TRBV12-3/TRBV12-4; abundance: -; j_gene: TRBJ1-5; d_gene: -; CDR3nt: TGTGCCAGCAGCCCAGGGATAGATCAGCCCCAGCATTTT; CDR3aa: CASSPGIDQPQHF
v_gene: TRBV7-6; abundance: -; j_gene: TRBJ2-5; d_gene: -; CDR3nt: TGTGCCAGCAGCTCCCGGGTAGTTGTCGAGACCCAGTACTTC; CDR3aa: CASSSRVVVETQYF
v_gene: TRBV30; abundance: -; j_gene: TRBJ1-6; d_gene: -; CDR3nt: TGTGCCTGGAATCGGGGGGTAGGATCACCCCTCCACTTT; CDR3aa: CAWNRGVGSPLHF
v_gene: TRBV6-5; abundance: -; j_gene: TRBJ1-5; d_gene: TRBD1; CDR3nt: TGTGCCAGCAGTTACGCAGGGGGCGTAGAGCCCCAGCATTTT; CDR3aa: CASSYAGGVEPQHF
v_gene: TRBV27; abundance: -; j_gene: TRBJ1-4; d_gene: TRBD1; CDR3nt: TGTGCCAGCAGTTTATCGACAGGGGAAAATGAAAAACTGTTTTTT; CDR3aa: CASSLSTGENEKLFF
v_gene: TRBV6-5; abundance: -; j_gene: TRBJ1-1; d_gene: TRBD1; CDR3nt: TGTGCCAGCAGTCGTACCGGGACAGCTGAAGCTTTCTTT; CDR3aa: CASSRTGTAEAFF
v_gene: TRBV19; abundance: -; j_gene: TRBJ2-1; d_gene: -; CDR3nt: TGTGCCAGTAGTATAGGTCCCCTAGGGGTGGGTGAGCAGTTCTTC; CDR3aa: CASSIGPLGVGEQFF
v_gene: TRBV5-6; abundance: -; j_gene: TRBJ2-2; d_gene: TRBD1; CDR3nt: TGTGCCAGCAGCACCGGACAGGGAACCGGCCGGTGGACCGGGGAGCTGTTTTTT; CDR3aa: CASSTGQGTGRWTGELFF
v_gene: TRBV5-5; abundance: -; j_gene: TRBJ1-1; d_gene: -; CDR3nt: TGTGCCAGCAGCGCGGGGCTGGGATTGAACACTGAAGCTTTCTTT; CDR3aa: CASSAGLGLNTEAFF
v_gene: TRBV18; abundance: -; j_gene: TRBJ1-1; d_gene: -; CDR3nt: TGTGCCAGCTCACCACGGGGGCGCGGAGACACTGAAGCTTTCTTT; CDR3aa: CASSPRGRGDTEAFF
v_gene: TRBV27; abundance: -; j_gene: TRBJ2-7; d_gene: -; CDR3nt: TGTGCCAGCAGTTTTACCCCAGGGTTGCTCTCCTACGAGCAGTACTTC; CDR3aa: CASSFTPGLLSYEQYF
v_gene: TRBV27; abundance: -; j_gene: TRBJ2-2; d_gene: -; CDR3nt: TGTGCCAGCAGTTTTTTGGGGGCTCTCGGGGAGCTGTTTTTT; CDR3aa: CASSFLGALGELFF
v_gene: TRBV6-5; abundance: -; j_gene: TRBJ2-7; d_gene: -; CDR3nt: TGTGCCAGCAGGGGCAGAAGAAGGGAGCAGTACTTC; CDR3aa: CASRGRRREQYF
v_gene: TRBV9; abundance: -; j_gene: TRBJ1-3; d_gene: -; CDR3nt: TGTGCCAGCAGCGTAGGTCCAGGGCCGAGCTCTGGAAACACCATATATTTT; CDR3aa: CASSVGPGPSSGNTIYF
v_gene: TRBV7-2; abundance: -; j_gene: TRBJ1-2; d_gene: -; CDR3nt: TGTGCCAGCAGCCCCGCCGGGCGGGGAGTAGGCTACACCTTC; CDR3aa: CASSPAGRGVGYTF
v_gene: TRBV5-1; abundance: once; j_gene: TRBJ1-3; d_gene: -; CDR3nt: TGCGCCAGCAGCGTGGGATCGGGAAACACCATATATTTT; CDR3aa: CASSVGSGNTIYF
v_gene: TRBV12-3/TRBV12-4; abundance: -; j_gene: TRBJ2-1; d_gene: -; CDR3nt: TGTGCCAGCAGGCAAGTTGATGAGCAGTTCTTC; CDR3aa: CASRQVDEQFF
v_gene: TRBV28; abundance: -; j_gene: TRBJ2-1; d_gene: TRBD2; CDR3nt: TGTGCCAGCAGTTCCCCTAGCGGGATAAATGAGCAGTTCTTC; CDR3aa: CASSSPSGINEQFF
v_gene: TRBV3-1/TRBV3-2; abundance: -; j_gene: TRBJ1-4; d_gene: -; CDR3nt: TGTGCCAGCAGCCAAGATGGGGCCCCTTCTGAAAAACTGTTTTTT; CDR3aa: CASSQDGAPSEKLFF
v_gene: TRBV5-1; abundance: -; j_gene: TRBJ1-1; d_gene: TRBD1; CDR3nt: TGCGCCAGCAGCCCCACCGGGGACAGGGAAGCTTTCTTT; CDR3aa: CASSPTGDREAFF
v_gene: TRBV11-3; abundance: -; j_gene: TRBJ2-3; d_gene: -; CDR3nt: TGTGCCAGCAGCGTGGTAAGCACAGATACGCAGTATTTT; CDR3aa: CASSVVSTDTQYF
v_gene: TRBV5-4; abundance: -; j_gene: TRBJ2-3; d_gene: TRBD2; CDR3nt: TGTGCCAGCAGCTTGGTGGGAGGGATGGCAGATACGCAGTATTTT; CDR3aa: CASSLVGGMADTQYF
v_gene: TRBV5-1; abundance: -; j_gene: TRBJ2-5; d_gene: TRBD1; CDR3nt: TGCGCCAGCAGCTTGGTAGGGACAGGTATTCAAGAGACCCAGTACTTC; CDR3aa: CASSLVGTGIQETQYF
v_gene: TRBV11-2; abundance: -; j_gene: TRBJ1-6; d_gene: -; CDR3nt: TGTGCCAGCAGCCAAGGGAGCGCTTCACCCCTCCACTTT; CDR3aa: CASSQGSASPLHF
v_gene: TRBV7-3; abundance: -; j_gene: TRBJ1-1; d_gene: -; CDR3nt: TGTGCCAGCAGCCAACCCGGCACTGAAGCTTTCTTT; CDR3aa: CASSQPGTEAFF
v_gene: TRBV10-3; abundance: -; j_gene: TRBJ2-2; d_gene: -; CDR3nt: TGTGCCGTCGAACAGGGAGCGGGCACCGGGGAGCTGTTTTTT; CDR3aa: CAVEQGAGTGELFF
v_gene: TRBV27; abundance: -; j_gene: TRBJ1-1; d_gene: -; CDR3nt: TGTGCCAGCAGGAAACAGGTGAACACTGAAGCTTTCTTT; CDR3aa: CASRKQVNTEAFF
v_gene: TRBV12-1; abundance: -; j_gene: TRBJ2-7; d_gene: -; CDR3nt: TGTGCCAGCAGCTTTAGCTACGAGCAGTACTTC; CDR3aa: CASSFSYEQYF
v_gene: TRBV7-6; abundance: -; j_gene: TRBJ1-4; d_gene: -; CDR3nt: TGTGCCAGCAGCTTAGCGGCTCGGGTGGTCACCCTAGGAGACGAAAAACTGTTTTTT; CDR3aa: CASSLAARVVTLGDEKLFF
v_gene: TRBV4-1; abundance: -; j_gene: TRBJ1-4; d_gene: -; CDR3nt: TGCGCCAGCAGCCAAGACAGGGTAAATGAAAAACTGTTTTTT; CDR3aa: CASSQDRVNEKLFF
v_gene: TRBV7-6; abundance: -; j_gene: TRBJ2-1; d_gene: TRBD2; CDR3nt: TGTGCCAGCAGCTTAGCGGGACTAGCGGGAGAGGGGGATGAGCAGTTCTTC; CDR3aa: CASSLAGLAGEGDEQFF
v_gene: TRBV7-9; abundance: once; j_gene: TRBJ2-1; d_gene: TRBD1; CDR3nt: TGTGCCAGCAGCCGCACCGACAGGGCCCATGAGCAGTTCTTC; CDR3aa: CASSRTDRAHEQFF
v_gene: TRBV21-1; abundance: -; j_gene: TRBJ1-5; d_gene: -; CDR3nt: TGTGCCAGCAGCACCGGTCCCGGGACAGGGGGATATCAGCCCCAGCATTTT; CDR3aa: CASSTGPGTGGYQPQHF
v_gene: TRBV5-1; abundance: -; j_gene: TRBJ1-4; d_gene: -; CDR3nt: TGCGCCAGCAGCGTCGACTCAGGAGGGGAAAAACTGTTTTTT; CDR3aa: CASSVDSGGEKLFF
v_gene: TRBV7-8; abundance: -; j_gene: TRBJ1-3; d_gene: -; CDR3nt: TGTGCCAGCAGCTTGTCCGGACAGTTCTCTGGAAACACCATATATTTT; CDR3aa: CASSLSGQFSGNTIYF
v_gene: TRBV30; abundance: few; j_gene: TRBJ1-2; d_gene: -; CDR3nt: TGTGCCTGGAGTTCGGCCTATGGCTACACCTTC; CDR3aa: CAWSSAYGYTF